The 7 T cell receptor beta chains below come from one sample, sequenced in a study of blood T cell repertoires in COVID-19. Using immunoSEQ multiplex PCR, the repertoire was profiled, and TCRdb retains in-frame clones only, with some absent. Seen here are about 350,000 clones, approximately 89% observed once, and the top ten hold 3% to 4.5%. The specimen sequenced was peripheral blood. Every receptor here comes from a woman aged 55 to 70 with COVID-19, enrolled during active disease.

The chain joins TRBV3-1 (or the pseudogene TRBV3-2) to TRBJ2-7; D is possibly TRBD1 (5 bases). This CDR3 is built from 13 residues. Germline CDR1 LGHDT, CDR2 YNNKEL (reference sequence). The V end was cut by 0 bases, the J end by 12 bases, with 15 bases between. The CDR3 coding sequence is TGTGCCAGCAGCCAAGACACAGGTTTCAAGTGGTACTTC. Residues: CASSQDTGFKWYF.

The chain couples TRBV6-5 to TRBJ1-1, with D unresolved. V shed 2 bases and J shed 7 bases, with 11 bases lying between them. The CDR3 consists of 13 residues. Germline V gives CDR1 MNHEY, CDR2 SVGAGI. CDR3 sequence (DNA): TGTGCCAGCAGTTACCCCGGCTCGGGTGAAGCTTTCTTT. Translation gives CASSYPGSGEAFF.

The chain combines TRBV25-1 with TRBJ1-2, with a weak D call TRBD1 (6 bases). The CDR3 length is 16 residues. Germline V gene sequence: CDR1 MGHDK, CDR2 SYGVNS. Trimming stripped 1 base from V and 0 bases from J, with 12 bases between. The CDR3 protein is CASSELGQNSNYGYTF. CDR3 sequence (DNA): TGTGCCAGCAGTGAATTAGGACAGAACTCTAACTATGGCTACACCTTC.

The chain carries TRBV28 and TRBJ1-1; TRBD1 agrees at 9 bases. This CDR3 region has 15 residues. CDR1 MDHEN and CDR2 SYDVKM come from the germline V gene. After removal of 5 bases from V and 3 bases from J, the junction contained 7 bases not matched to a gene. The CDR3 DNA is TGTGCCAGCAGTCGCACGACAGGGGGGTACACTGAAGCTTTCTTT. This translates into CASSRTTGGYTEAFF.

This clone has just one count. The chain employs TRBV5-6 and TRBJ2-5; TRBD1 might be the D (6 bases). The CDR3 consists of 14 residues. V lost 4 bases, J lost 1 base, and 11 bases lay in between. Germline V gene data show CDR1 as SGHDT and CDR2 as YYEEEE. The CDR3 DNA reads TGTGCCAGCAGCGAGAGAGGGGGCCAAGAGACCCAGTACTTC. Protein product: CASSERGGQETQYF.

The chain joins TRBV19 to TRBJ1-2, with 8 bases identical to TRBD1. V was pared by 6 bases and J by 3 bases, with 6 bases of the junction left unmatched. This CDR3 has 14 amino acids. CDR1 is LNHDA and CDR2 is SQIVND in the germline V gene (reference sequence). CDR3 nucleotides: TGTGCCAGTAGACAGTCGACAGGGGACTATGGCTACACCTTC. Its protein is CASRQSTGDYGYTF. The complete variable domain, with remaining parts taken from reference TRBV19 and TRBJ1-2, reads DGGITQSPKYLFRKEGQNVTLSCEQNLNHDAMYWYRQDPGQGLRLIYYSQIVNDFQKGDIAEGYSVSREKKESFPLTVTSAQKNPTAFYLCASRQSTGDYGYTFGSGTRLTVV.

DNA of the CDR3: TGTGCCAGCAGCCAAGACGGACAGAACTCCTATCGTGGCTACACCTTC. Translated: CASSQDGQNSYRGYTF. The chain is built from TRBV4-2 and TRBJ1-2; weak D call: TRBD1 (6 bases). V lost 0 bases and J lost 7, with 18 bases in between. Germline loops: CDR1 LGHNA, CDR2 YNFKEQ. CDR3 length: 16 residues.